The rows below give T cell receptor beta chains drawn from one sample of a study of blood T cell repertoires in COVID-19. Assay: immunoSEQ multiplex PCR; the TCRdb copy retains only in-frame clones and omits some. The sample lists 150,000 or so clones, 75% to 90% occurring once. The sample consisted of peripheral blood. The receptors here all came from a human donor in a cohort sampled during active COVID-19. The CDR3 runs from the conserved cysteine through the conserved F or W. Each record gives: D gene, V gene, J gene, clone size, CDR3 protein, CDR3 DNA. D genes are given only for firm matches. The size entry is marked missing in some rows and otherwise reads once, few, many or a size class.

D: -
V: TRBV29-1
J: TRBJ2-1
size: -
CDR3: CSVEDSSSPFF
DNA: TGCAGCGTTGAAGATTCGAGTAGTCCGTTCTTC

D: TRBD1
V: TRBV19
J: TRBJ1-2
size: -
CDR3: CASSPQGNYGYTF
DNA: TGTGCCAGTAGCCCACAGGGGAACTATGGCTACACCTTC

D: TRBD1
V: TRBV7-2
J: TRBJ1-5
size: -
CDR3: CASSLRTGGDQPQHF
DNA: TGTGCCAGCAGCCTCCGGACAGGGGGGGATCAGCCCCAGCATTTT

D: -
V: TRBV2
J: TRBJ2-1
size: -
CDR3: CASRDRGGNEQFF
DNA: TGTGCCAGCAGGGACAGAGGGGGCAATGAGCAGTTCTTC

D: TRBD1
V: TRBV10-2
J: TRBJ1-2
size: many
CDR3: CASSETGTGFGYTF
DNA: TGCGCCAGCAGTGAAACCGGGACAGGTTTTGGCTACACCTTC

D: TRBD1
V: TRBV6-2/TRBV6-3
J: TRBJ2-1
size: once
CDR3: CASSNQPRQGLAYNEQFF
DNA: TGTGCCAGCAGTAACCAACCGCGACAGGGATTGGCCTACAATGAGCAGTTCTTC

D: -
V: TRBV2
J: TRBJ1-2
size: few
CDR3: CASSGGNDYGYTF
DNA: TGTGCCAGCAGTGGAGGGAATGACTATGGCTACACCTTC

D: -
V: TRBV19
J: TRBJ2-2
size: -
CDR3: CASSWSRDTGELFF
DNA: TGTGCCAGTAGTTGGTCCAGGGACACCGGGGAGCTGTTTTTT

D: -
V: TRBV7-2
J: TRBJ1-1
size: -
CDR3: CASSLSPGMNTEAFF
DNA: TGTGCCAGCAGCTTAAGTCCAGGGATGAACACTGAAGCTTTCTTT

D: TRBD1
V: TRBV5-4
J: TRBJ1-2
size: -
CDR3: CASRSGTGGYTF
DNA: TGTGCCAGCAGATCCGGGACAGGTGGCTACACCTTC

D: TRBD2
V: TRBV4-2
J: TRBJ2-5
size: -
CDR3: CASSQGGEGETQYF
DNA: TGTGCCAGCAGCCAAGGCGGGGAGGGAGAGACCCAGTACTTC

D: -
V: TRBV3-1/TRBV3-2
J: TRBJ2-1
size: -
CDR3: CASSILGESEQFF
DNA: TGTGCCAGCAGCATTCTCGGGGAGAGTGAGCAGTTCTTC

D: -
V: TRBV19
J: TRBJ2-2
size: -
CDR3: CASGQNTGELFF
DNA: TGTGCCAGCGGACAGAACACCGGGGAGCTGTTTTTT

D: TRBD2
V: TRBV6-2/TRBV6-3
J: TRBJ2-1
size: -
CDR3: CASSRLAEYNEQFF
DNA: TGTGCCAGCAGCCGACTAGCGGAATACAATGAGCAGTTCTTC

D: -
V: TRBV2
J: TRBJ2-1
size: -
CDR3: CASGSWNEQFF
DNA: TGTGCCAGCGGGAGCTGGAATGAGCAGTTCTTC

D: TRBD1
V: TRBV7-2
J: TRBJ1-6
size: -
CDR3: CASSKRTGGASPLHF
DNA: TGTGCCAGCAGCAAACGGACAGGGGGCGCCTCACCCCTCCACTTT

D: -
V: TRBV27
J: TRBJ2-5
size: once
CDR3: CASSLSAGRDQTQYF
DNA: TGTGCCAGCAGTTTATCGGCCGGCAGGGATCAGACCCAGTACTTC

D: TRBD1
V: TRBV19
J: TRBJ1-6
size: few
CDR3: CASRTGTGGVGSYNSPLHF
DNA: TGTGCCAGTAGGACCGGGACAGGGGGCGTTGGTTCCTATAATTCACCCCTCCACTTT

D: -
V: TRBV6-2/TRBV6-3
J: TRBJ1-1
size: -
CDR3: CASSLRGFTEAFF
DNA: TGTGCCAGCAGCCTCAGGGGTTTCACTGAAGCTTTCTTT

D: TRBD1
V: TRBV2
J: TRBJ1-2
size: -
CDR3: CASSADRGGYGYTF
DNA: TGTGCCAGCAGTGCGGACAGGGGCGGCTATGGCTACACCTTC

D: TRBD1
V: TRBV24-1
J: TRBJ1-4
size: -
CDR3: CATSDSKPGQTNEKLFF
DNA: TGTGCCACCAGTGATTCGAAACCGGGACAGACTAATGAAAAACTGTTTTTT

D: -
V: TRBV5-1
J: TRBJ1-3
size: few
CDR3: CASREGAAGNTIYF
DNA: TGCGCCAGCAGGGAGGGAGCTGCTGGAAACACCATATATTTT

D: -
V: TRBV6-2/TRBV6-3
J: TRBJ1-5
size: -
CDR3: CASSYVQENQPQHF
DNA: TGTGCCAGCAGTTACGTACAGGAAAATCAGCCCCAGCATTTT

D: TRBD2
V: TRBV7-9
J: TRBJ2-7
size: -
CDR3: CASSLRTSYEQYF
DNA: TGTGCCAGCAGCTTACGGACTAGCTACGAGCAGTACTTC

D: -
V: TRBV14
J: TRBJ1-1
size: -
CDR3: CASSQVEAFF
DNA: TGTGCCAGCAGCCAAGTGGAGGCTTTCTTT

D: -
V: TRBV18
J: TRBJ1-1
size: -
CDR3: CASHLQGGTEAFF
DNA: TGTGCCAGCCACTTGCAGGGCGGCACTGAAGCTTTCTTT

D: TRBD2
V: TRBV4-3
J: TRBJ2-1
size: -
CDR3: CASSQDRPSGRRGEQFF
DNA: TGCGCCAGCAGCCAAGATCGTCCTAGCGGGAGGCGGGGTGAGCAGTTCTTC

D: -
V: TRBV11-2
J: TRBJ2-7
size: -
CDR3: CASSLAVIAYEQYF
DNA: TGTGCCAGCAGCTTAGCTGTTATAGCCTACGAGCAGTACTTC

D: -
V: TRBV5-6
J: TRBJ1-1
size: -
CDR3: CASSFRATKNTEAFF
DNA: TGTGCCAGCAGCTTCAGGGCGACGAAGAACACTGAAGCTTTCTTT

D: -
V: TRBV5-1
J: TRBJ1-5
size: once
CDR3: CASKPGPGGDQPQHF
DNA: TGCGCCAGCAAACCGGGGCCCGGCGGGGATCAGCCCCAGCATTTT

D: -
V: TRBV19
J: TRBJ1-1
size: -
CDR3: CASSEGGATEAFF
DNA: TGTGCCAGTAGTGAGGGGGGGGCCACTGAAGCTTTCTTT

D: -
V: TRBV6-1
J: TRBJ1-2
size: -
CDR3: CASSEGTLYGYTF
DNA: TGTGCCAGCAGTGAAGGGACTCTCTATGGCTACACCTTC

D: -
V: TRBV11-2
J: TRBJ2-3
size: -
CDR3: CASSPQRGTDTQYF
DNA: TGTGCCAGCAGCCCCCAGCGGGGCACAGATACGCAGTATTTT

D: TRBD1
V: TRBV5-4
J: TRBJ1-3
size: -
CDR3: CASRPDRAGNTIYF
DNA: TGTGCCAGCAGGCCCGACAGGGCAGGAAACACCATATATTTT

D: TRBD1
V: TRBV19
J: TRBJ1-5
size: -
CDR3: CASSPGTGDNQPQHF
DNA: TGTGCCAGTAGTCCCGGGACAGGGGACAATCAGCCCCAGCATTTT

D: TRBD1
V: TRBV4-3
J: TRBJ1-1
size: -
CDR3: CASSQGQGRATEAFF
DNA: TGCGCCAGCAGCCAGGGACAGGGTAGAGCCACTGAAGCTTTCTTT

D: -
V: TRBV21-1
J: TRBJ2-5
size: -
CDR3: CASPGGQVETQYF
DNA: TGTGCCAGCCCGGGGGGACAGGTAGAGACCCAGTACTTC

D: TRBD1
V: TRBV5-5
J: TRBJ1-5
size: -
CDR3: CASSLETGGSGNQPQHF
DNA: TGTGCCAGCAGCTTGGAAACAGGGGGCTCGGGCAATCAGCCCCAGCATTTT

D: TRBD2
V: TRBV28
J: TRBJ2-1
size: -
CDR3: CASSHLGAGGGNEQFF
DNA: TGTGCCAGCAGCCATCTGGGGGCGGGAGGGGGTAATGAGCAGTTCTTC

D: TRBD1
V: TRBV7-8
J: TRBJ1-3
size: once
CDR3: CASRLQGARSGNTIYF
DNA: TGTGCCAGCAGGTTACAGGGGGCGCGTTCTGGAAACACCATATATTTT

D: -
V: TRBV19
J: TRBJ1-2
size: -
CDR3: CASSLTGGAGYTF
DNA: TGTGCCAGTAGCCTAACAGGAGGGGCGGGCTACACCTTC

D: TRBD1
V: TRBV20-1
J: TRBJ1-6
size: -
CDR3: CSATETGWDNSPLHF
DNA: TGCAGTGCTACTGAGACAGGGTGGGATAATTCACCCCTCCACTTT

D: TRBD2
V: TRBV11-3
J: TRBJ2-1
size: -
CDR3: CASRISGSFYNEQFF
DNA: TGTGCCAGCAGAATTAGCGGGAGTTTCTACAATGAGCAGTTCTTC

D: TRBD2
V: TRBV6-2/TRBV6-3
J: TRBJ2-3
size: -
CDR3: CASSYSRRGGRDTQYF
DNA: TGTGCCAGCAGTTACTCGAGGCGGGGGGGCAGGGATACGCAGTATTTT

D: -
V: TRBV3-1/TRBV3-2
J: TRBJ1-2
size: -
CDR3: CASSQEGGTGGYTF
DNA: TGTGCCAGCAGCCAAGAGGGGGGTACTGGGGGCTACACCTTC

D: TRBD2
V: TRBV19
J: TRBJ2-1
size: -
CDR3: CASSSTSATYNEQFF
DNA: TGTGCCAGTAGCTCGACTAGCGCAACCTACAATGAGCAGTTCTTC

D: -
V: TRBV5-1
J: TRBJ2-7
size: -
CDR3: CASSLGPSSYEQYF
DNA: TGCGCCAGCAGCTTGGGGCCGTCTAGCTACGAGCAGTACTTC

D: TRBD1
V: TRBV6-5
J: TRBJ2-5
size: -
CDR3: CASSYSSGGRFETQYF
DNA: TGTGCCAGCAGTTACTCCTCAGGGGGCCGGTTTGAGACCCAGTACTTC

D: -
V: TRBV7-9
J: TRBJ1-3
size: -
CDR3: CASSSGTTTGNTIYF
DNA: TGTGCCAGCAGCTCCGGGACAACAACTGGAAACACCATATATTTT

D: -
V: TRBV29-1
J: TRBJ2-2
size: few
CDR3: CSVLWGDTGELFF
DNA: TGCAGCGTCCTTTGGGGCGACACCGGGGAGCTGTTTTTT

D: -
V: TRBV10-3
J: TRBJ1-2
size: -
CDR3: CAISETGNYGYTF
DNA: TGTGCCATCAGTGAGACGGGAAACTATGGCTACACCTTC

D: -
V: TRBV7-8
J: TRBJ1-2
size: -
CDR3: CASSALQGIGYGYTF
DNA: TGTGCCAGCAGCGCGCTTCAGGGGATAGGCTATGGCTACACCTTC

D: TRBD1
V: TRBV12-5
J: TRBJ2-7
size: -
CDR3: CASGLVQGGGLYEQYF
DNA: TGTGCTAGTGGTTTGGTACAGGGGGGTGGCCTCTACGAGCAGTACTTC

D: -
V: TRBV6-5
J: TRBJ2-5
size: -
CDR3: CATVQGARPQETQYF
DNA: TGTGCCACGGTCCAAGGGGCAAGGCCCCAAGAGACCCAGTACTTC

D: -
V: TRBV7-9
J: TRBJ1-1
size: -
CDR3: CASSLARINTEAFF
DNA: TGTGCCAGCAGCTTAGCGCGGATCAACACTGAAGCTTTCTTT

D: TRBD1
V: TRBV5-6
J: TRBJ2-7
size: -
CDR3: CASSSGDRGREQYF
DNA: TGTGCCAGCAGCTCCGGGGACAGGGGGAGGGAGCAGTACTTC

D: TRBD1
V: TRBV7-2
J: TRBJ2-5
size: once
CDR3: CASSLGTGAIQETQYF
DNA: TGTGCCAGCAGCCTCGGGACAGGGGCAATTCAAGAGACCCAGTACTTC